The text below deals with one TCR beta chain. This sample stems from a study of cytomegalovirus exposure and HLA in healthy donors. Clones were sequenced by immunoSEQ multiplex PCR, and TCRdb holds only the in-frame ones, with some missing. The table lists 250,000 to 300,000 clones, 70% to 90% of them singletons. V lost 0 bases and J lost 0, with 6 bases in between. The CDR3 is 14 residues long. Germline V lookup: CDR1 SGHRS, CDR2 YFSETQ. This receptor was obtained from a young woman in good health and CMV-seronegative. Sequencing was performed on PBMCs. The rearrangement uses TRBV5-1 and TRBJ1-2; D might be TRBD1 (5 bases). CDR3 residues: CASSLVTANYGYTF. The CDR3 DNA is TGCGCCAGCAGCTTGGTGACAGCTAACTATGGCTACACCTTC.